The clone carrying this T cell receptor (beta chain) appeared many times. Its antigen is as yet unknown. CDR3 length equals 14 residues. The trim removed 6 bases at V and 6 bases at J, leaving 8 bases unmatched. This specimen belongs to a study of early T cells in non-severe SARS-CoV-2 infection. About the study: Chains stayed unpaired after sequencing of bulk RNA from unsorted whole blood. Notes on the study in general: Anti-spike CD8 responses were favored by VDJdb matching, which missed private and CD4 specificities.

Tagging with unique molecular identifiers was applied to individual cDNA molecules. TCRdb passed the 5' RACE reads through MiXCR, listing each CDR3 protein once. The sample includes tens of thousands of distinct CDR3 sequences, around 10% of them seen just once. The sample was whole blood, taken at baseline. The clonotype originates from an adult who was a healthcare worker with PCR-confirmed SARS-CoV-2 infection or an uninfected control (not recorded which). The chain joins TRBV12-3 or TRBV12-4 to TRBJ2-7; TRBD1 matches 10 bases. In DNA form, the CDR3 reads TGTGCCAGCAGGCGACAGGGGGCGCTTAGCGAGCAGTACTTC. Its translation: CASRRQGALSEQYF.